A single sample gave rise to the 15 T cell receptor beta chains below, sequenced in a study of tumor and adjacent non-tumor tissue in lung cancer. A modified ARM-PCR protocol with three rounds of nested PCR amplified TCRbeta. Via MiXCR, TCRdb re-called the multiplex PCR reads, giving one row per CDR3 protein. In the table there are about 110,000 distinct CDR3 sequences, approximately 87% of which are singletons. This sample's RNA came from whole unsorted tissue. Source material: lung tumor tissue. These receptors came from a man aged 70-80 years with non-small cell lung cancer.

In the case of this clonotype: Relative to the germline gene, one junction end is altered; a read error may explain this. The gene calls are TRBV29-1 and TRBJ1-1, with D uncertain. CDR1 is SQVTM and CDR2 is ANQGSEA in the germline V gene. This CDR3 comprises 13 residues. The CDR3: CSGRRSRFTEASF. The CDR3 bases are TGCAGCGGAAGAAGGAGTCGATTCACTGAAGCTTCCTTT.

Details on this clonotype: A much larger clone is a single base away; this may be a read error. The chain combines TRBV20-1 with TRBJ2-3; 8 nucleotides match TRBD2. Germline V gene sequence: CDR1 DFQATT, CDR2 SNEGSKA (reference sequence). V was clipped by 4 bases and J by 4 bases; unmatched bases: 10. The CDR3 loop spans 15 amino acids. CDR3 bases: TGCAGTGCTACCAACGGGAGGGCCTCCGCAGATACGCAGTATTTT. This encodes CSATNGRASADTQYF.

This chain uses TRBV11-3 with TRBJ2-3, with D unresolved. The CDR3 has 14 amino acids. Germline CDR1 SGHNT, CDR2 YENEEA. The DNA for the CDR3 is TGTGTCGGCAGCTTCGGCGCACACACAGATACGCAGTATTTT. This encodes CVGSFGAHTDTQYF.

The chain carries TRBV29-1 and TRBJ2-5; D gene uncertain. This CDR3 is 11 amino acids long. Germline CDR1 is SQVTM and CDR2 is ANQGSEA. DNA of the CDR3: TGCAGTGATGAGAAAAGTGAGACCCAGTACTTC. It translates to CSDEKSETQYF. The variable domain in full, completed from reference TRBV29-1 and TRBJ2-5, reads SAVISQKPSRDICQRGTSLTIQCQVDSQVTMMFWYRQQPGQSLTLIATANQGSEATYESGFVIDKFPISRPNLTFSTLTVSNMSPEDSSIYLCSDEKSETQYFGPGTRLLVL.

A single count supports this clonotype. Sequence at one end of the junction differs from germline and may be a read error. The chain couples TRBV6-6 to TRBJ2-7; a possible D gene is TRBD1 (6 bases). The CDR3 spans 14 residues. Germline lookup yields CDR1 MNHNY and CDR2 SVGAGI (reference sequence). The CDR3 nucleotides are TGTGGCATCAGTTACGCGGAAAACAGGGACGAGCATTACTTC. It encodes CGISYAENRDEHYF.

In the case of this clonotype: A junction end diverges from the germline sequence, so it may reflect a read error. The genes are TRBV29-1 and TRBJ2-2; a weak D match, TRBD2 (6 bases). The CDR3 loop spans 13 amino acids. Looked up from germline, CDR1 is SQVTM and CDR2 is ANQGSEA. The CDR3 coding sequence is TGCAGCAGCCTCGAATGGGGCACCCGGGAGCTCTTTTTT. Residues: CSSLEWGTRELFF.

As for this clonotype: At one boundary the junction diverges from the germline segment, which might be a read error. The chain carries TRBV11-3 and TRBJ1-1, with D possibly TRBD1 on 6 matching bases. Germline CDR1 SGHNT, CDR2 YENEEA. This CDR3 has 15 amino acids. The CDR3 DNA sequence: TGTGCCAGCAGCTTTGAAGGACAGAGGAACACTGAAACTTTCTTT. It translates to CASSFEGQRNTETFF.

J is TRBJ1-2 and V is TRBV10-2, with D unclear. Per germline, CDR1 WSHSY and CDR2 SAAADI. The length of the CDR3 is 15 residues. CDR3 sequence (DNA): TGCGCTGGCAGTGAGGGAAGGACGGCGGACTATGGCTACACCTTC. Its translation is CAGSEGRTADYGYTF.

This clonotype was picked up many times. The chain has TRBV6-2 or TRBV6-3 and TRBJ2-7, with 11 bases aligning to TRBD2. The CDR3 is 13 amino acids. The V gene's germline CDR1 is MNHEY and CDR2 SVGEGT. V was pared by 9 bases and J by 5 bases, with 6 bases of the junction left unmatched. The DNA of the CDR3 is TGTGCCAGTCGGAGTAGCGGGAGGGACGAGCAGTACTTC. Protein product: CASRSSGRDEQYF.

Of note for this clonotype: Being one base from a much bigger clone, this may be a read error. Here the CDR3 DNA reads TGTGCCAGCAACAACCGGGACAGGGAACTCCAAGAGACCCAGTACTTC. It specifies CASNNRDRELQETQYF. The genes are TRBV28 and TRBJ2-5; 9 nucleotides agree with TRBD1. The CDR3 contains 16 residues. V was clipped by 7 bases and J by 1 base; unmatched bases: 10. Germline V lookup: CDR1 MDHEN, CDR2 SYDVKM. Combining the CDR3 with reference TRBV28 and TRBJ2-5 gives the whole variable domain DVKVTQSSRYLVKRTGEKVFLECVQDMDHENMFWYRQDPGLGLRLIYFSYDVKMKEKGDIPEGYSVSREKKERFSLILESASTNQTSMYLCASNNRDRELQETQYFGPGTRLLVL.

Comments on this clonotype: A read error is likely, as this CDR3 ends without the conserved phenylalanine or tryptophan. The CDR3 DNA sequence: TGTACCAGTAGCATTAGCCCCGCGACTAGCGGGACCCAGTACCTC. This sequence encodes CTSSISPATSGTQYL. The chain employs TRBV11-2 and TRBJ2-5; 9 nucleotides agree with TRBD2. The CDR3 is made up of 15 amino acids. In germline, CDR1 is SGHAT, CDR2 FQNNGV.

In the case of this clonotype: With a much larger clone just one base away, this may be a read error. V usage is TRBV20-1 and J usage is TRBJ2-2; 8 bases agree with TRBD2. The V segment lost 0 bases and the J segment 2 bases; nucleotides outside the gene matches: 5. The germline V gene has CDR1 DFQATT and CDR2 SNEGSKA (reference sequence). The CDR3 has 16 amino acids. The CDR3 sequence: CSARDQSGGNTGELFF. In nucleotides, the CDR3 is TGCAGTGCTAGAGATCAAAGCGGGGGCAACACCGGGGAGCTGTTTTTT.

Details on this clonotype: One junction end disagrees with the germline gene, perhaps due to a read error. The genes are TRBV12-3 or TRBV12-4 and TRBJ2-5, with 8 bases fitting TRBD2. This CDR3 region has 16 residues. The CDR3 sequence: CAGSLTSGGLVEIQYF. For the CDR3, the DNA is TGTGCCGGCAGTTTAACTAGCGGAGGTCTGGTCGAGATCCAGTACTTC.

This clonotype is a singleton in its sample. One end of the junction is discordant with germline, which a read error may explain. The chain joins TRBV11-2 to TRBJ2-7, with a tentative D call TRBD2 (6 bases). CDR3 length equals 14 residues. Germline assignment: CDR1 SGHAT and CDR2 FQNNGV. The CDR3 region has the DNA TGTACCAGCAGCTTCGGGAGATTGGCCTACGAGCAGTACTTC. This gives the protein CTSSFGRLAYEQYF.

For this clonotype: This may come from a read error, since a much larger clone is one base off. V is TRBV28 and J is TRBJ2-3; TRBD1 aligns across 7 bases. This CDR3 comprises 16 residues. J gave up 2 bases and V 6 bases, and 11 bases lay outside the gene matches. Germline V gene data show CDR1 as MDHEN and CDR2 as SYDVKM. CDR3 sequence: CASSPGQTSITDTQYF. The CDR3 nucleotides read TGTGCCAGCAGCCCGGGACAGACCTCTATCACAGATACGCAGTATTTT.